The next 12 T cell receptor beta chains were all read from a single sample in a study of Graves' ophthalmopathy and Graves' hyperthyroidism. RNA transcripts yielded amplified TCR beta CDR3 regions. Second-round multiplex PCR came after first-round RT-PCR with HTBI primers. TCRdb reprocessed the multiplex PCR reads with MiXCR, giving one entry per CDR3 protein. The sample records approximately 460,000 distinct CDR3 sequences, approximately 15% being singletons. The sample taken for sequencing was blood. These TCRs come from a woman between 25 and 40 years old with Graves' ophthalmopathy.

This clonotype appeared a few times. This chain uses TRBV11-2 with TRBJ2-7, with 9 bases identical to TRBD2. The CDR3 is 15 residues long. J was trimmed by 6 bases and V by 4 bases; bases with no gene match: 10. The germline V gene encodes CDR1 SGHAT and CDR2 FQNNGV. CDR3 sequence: CASSSPVLAGSEQYF. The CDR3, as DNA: TGTGCCAGCAGCTCCCCGGTCCTAGCGGGGTCCGAGCAGTACTTC.

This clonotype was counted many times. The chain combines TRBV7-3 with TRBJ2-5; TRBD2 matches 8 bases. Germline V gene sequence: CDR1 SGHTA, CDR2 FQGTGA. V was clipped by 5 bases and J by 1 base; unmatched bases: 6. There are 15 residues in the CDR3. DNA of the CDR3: TGTGCCAGCAGCCCCACCGGGACTAGCCAAGAGACCCAGTACTTC. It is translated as CASSPTGTSQETQYF.

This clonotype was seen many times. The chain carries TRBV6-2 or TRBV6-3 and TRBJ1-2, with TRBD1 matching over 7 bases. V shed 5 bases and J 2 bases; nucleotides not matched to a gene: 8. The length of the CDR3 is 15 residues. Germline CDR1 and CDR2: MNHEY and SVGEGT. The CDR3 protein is CASSLAWDRNYGYTF. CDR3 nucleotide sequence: TGTGCCAGCAGTCTTGCTTGGGACAGAAACTATGGCTACACCTTC.

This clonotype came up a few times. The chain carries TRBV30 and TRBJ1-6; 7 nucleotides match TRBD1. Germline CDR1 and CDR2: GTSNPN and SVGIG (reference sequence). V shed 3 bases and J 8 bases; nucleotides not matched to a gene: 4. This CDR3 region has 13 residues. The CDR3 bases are TGTGCCTGGAGGAGAGACAGGGATTCACCCCTCCACTTT. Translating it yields CAWRRDRDSPLHF.

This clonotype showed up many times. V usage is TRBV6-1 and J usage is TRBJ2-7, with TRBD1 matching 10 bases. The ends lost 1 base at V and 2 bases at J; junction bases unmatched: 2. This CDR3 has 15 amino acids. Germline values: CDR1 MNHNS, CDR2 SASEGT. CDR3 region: CASSEVGQGAYEQYF. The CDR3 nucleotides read TGTGCCAGCAGTGAAGTTGGACAGGGGGCCTACGAGCAGTACTTC.

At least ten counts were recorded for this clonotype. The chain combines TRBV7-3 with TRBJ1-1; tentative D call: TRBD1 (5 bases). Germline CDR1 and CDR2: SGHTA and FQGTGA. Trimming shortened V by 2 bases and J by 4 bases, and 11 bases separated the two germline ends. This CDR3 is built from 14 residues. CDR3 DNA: TGTGCCAGCAGCTTAGCGGGGGGAGGCACTGAAGCTTTCTTT. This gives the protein CASSLAGGGTEAFF.

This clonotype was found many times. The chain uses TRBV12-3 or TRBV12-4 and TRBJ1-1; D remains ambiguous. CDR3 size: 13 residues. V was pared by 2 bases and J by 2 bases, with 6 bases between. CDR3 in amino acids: CASSLTSNTEAFF. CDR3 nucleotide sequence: TGTGCCAGCAGTTTAACCAGCAACACTGAAGCTTTCTTT.

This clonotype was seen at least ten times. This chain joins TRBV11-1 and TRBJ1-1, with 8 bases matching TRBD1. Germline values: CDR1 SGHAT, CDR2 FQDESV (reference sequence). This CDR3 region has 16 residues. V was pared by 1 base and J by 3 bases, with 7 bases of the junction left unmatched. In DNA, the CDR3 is TGTGCCAGCAGCTTAGGGTTGGGGACAGGAGACACTGAAGCTTTCTTT. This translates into CASSLGLGTGDTEAFF.

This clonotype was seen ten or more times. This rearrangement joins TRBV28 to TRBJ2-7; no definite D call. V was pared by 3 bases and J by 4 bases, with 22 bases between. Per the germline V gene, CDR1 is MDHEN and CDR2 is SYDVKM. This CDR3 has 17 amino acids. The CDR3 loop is CASSLPFPGQAAYEQYF. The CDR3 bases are TGTGCCAGCAGTTTGCCCTTCCCGGGCCAGGCCGCATACGAGCAGTACTTC. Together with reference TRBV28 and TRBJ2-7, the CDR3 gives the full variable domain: DVKVTQSSRYLVKRTGEKVFLECVQDMDHENMFWYRQDPGLGLRLIYFSYDVKMKEKGDIPEGYSVSREKKERFSLILESASTNQTSMYLCASSLPFPGQAAYEQYFGPGTRLTVT.

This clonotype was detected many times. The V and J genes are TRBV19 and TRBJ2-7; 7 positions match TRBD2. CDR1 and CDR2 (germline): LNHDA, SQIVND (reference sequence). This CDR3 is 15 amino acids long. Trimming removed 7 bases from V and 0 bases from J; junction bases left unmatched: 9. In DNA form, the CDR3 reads TGTGCCAGTAAAGCTAGCGGTCCTAGCTCCTACGAGCAGTACTTC. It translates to CASKASGPSSYEQYF.

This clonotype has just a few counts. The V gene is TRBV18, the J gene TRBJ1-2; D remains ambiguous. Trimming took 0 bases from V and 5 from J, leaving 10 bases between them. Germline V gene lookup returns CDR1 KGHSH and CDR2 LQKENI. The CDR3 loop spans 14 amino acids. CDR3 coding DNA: TGTGCCAGCTCACCACCGAGCCGGGGTTATGGCTACACCTTC. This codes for CASSPPSRGYGYTF.

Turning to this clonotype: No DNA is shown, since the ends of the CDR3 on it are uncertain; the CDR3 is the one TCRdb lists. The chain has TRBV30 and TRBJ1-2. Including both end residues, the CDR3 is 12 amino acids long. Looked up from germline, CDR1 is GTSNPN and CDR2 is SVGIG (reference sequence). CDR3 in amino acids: CAFALGTAVGTF.